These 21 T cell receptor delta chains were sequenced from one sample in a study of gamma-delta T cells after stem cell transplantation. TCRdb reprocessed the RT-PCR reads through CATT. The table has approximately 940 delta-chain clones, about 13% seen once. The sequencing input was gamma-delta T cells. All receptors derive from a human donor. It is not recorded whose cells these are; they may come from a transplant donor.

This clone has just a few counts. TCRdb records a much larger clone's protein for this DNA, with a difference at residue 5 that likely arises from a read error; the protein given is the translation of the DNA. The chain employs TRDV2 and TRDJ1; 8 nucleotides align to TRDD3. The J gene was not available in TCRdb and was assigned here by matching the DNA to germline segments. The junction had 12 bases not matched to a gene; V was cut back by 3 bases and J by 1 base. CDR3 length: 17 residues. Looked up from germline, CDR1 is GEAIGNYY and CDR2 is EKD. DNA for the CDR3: TGTGCCTGTGACCCCGTACTGGGGGCCCCGGTCACCGATAAACTCATCTTT. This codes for CACDPVLGAPVTDKLIF.

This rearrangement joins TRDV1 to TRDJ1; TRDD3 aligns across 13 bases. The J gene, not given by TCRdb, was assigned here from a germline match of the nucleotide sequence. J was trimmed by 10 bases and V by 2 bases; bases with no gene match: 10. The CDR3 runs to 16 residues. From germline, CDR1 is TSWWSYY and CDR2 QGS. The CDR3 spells CALGEAFLLGDTILIF. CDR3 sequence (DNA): TGTGCTCTTGGGGAAGCCTTCCTACTGGGGGATACGATACTCATCTTT.

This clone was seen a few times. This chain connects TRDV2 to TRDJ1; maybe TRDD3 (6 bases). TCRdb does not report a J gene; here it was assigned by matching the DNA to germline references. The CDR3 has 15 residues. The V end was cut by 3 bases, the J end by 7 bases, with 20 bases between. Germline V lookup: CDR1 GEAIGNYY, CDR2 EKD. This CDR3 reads CACDYRRGGRSKLIF. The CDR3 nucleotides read TGTGCCTGTGACTACCGACGTGGGGGGAGGAGTAAACTCATCTTT.

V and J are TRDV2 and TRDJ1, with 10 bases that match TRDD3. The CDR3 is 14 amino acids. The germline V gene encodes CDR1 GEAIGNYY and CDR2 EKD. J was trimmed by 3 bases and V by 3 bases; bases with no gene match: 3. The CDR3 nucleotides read TGTGCCTGTGACCTACTGGGGGATTCCGATAAACTCATCTTT. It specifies CACDLLGDSDKLIF.

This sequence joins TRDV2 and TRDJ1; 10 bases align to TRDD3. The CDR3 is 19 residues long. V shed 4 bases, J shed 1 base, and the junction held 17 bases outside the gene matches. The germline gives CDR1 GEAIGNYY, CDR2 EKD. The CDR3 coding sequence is TGTGCCTGTGATGTTCTGGGGGATAATCCGCCGTTTTCCACCGATAAACTCATCTTT. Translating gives CACDVLGDNPPFSTDKLIF.

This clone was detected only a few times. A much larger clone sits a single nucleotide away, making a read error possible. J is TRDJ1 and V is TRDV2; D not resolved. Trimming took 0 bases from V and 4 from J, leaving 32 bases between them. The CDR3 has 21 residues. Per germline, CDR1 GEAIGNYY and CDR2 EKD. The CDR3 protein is CACDTLDLAGHLATDIDKLIF. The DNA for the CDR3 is TGTGCCTGTGACACCCTGGACTTGGCCGGGCACCTCGCTACCGACATCGATAAACTCATCTTT.

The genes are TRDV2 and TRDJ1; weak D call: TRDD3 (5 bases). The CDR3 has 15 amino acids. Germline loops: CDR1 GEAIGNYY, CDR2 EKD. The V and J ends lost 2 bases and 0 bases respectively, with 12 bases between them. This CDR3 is CACDKLGSYTDKLIF. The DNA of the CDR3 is TGTGCCTGTGACAAGCTGGGATCGTACACCGATAAACTCATCTTT.

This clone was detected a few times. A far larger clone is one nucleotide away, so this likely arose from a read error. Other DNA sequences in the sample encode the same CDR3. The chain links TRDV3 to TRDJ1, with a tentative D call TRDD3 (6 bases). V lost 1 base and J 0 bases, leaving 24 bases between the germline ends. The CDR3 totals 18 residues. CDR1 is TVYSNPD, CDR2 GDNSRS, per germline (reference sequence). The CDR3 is CAFTTTTMGGYHTDKLIF. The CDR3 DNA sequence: TGTGCCTTTACTACTACTACGATGGGGGGGTACCACACCGATAAACTCATCTTT.

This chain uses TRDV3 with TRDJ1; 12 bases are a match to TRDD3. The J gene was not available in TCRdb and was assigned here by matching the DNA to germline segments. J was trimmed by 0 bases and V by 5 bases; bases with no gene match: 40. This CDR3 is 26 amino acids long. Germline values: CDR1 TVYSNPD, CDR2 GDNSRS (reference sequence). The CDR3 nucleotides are TGTGCCATCCTTCCTACACCGGTTGTTATCTCTACTGGGGGATACCTTTCGGGGGGGTACACCGATAAACTCATCTTT. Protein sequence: CAILPTPVVISTGGYLSGGYTDKLIF.

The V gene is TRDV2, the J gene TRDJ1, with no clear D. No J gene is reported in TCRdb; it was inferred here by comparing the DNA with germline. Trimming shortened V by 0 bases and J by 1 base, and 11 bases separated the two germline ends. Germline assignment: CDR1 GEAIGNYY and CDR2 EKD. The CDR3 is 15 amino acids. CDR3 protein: CACDTIEGFTDKLIF. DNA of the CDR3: TGTGCCTGTGACACCATAGAGGGGTTCACCGATAAACTCATCTTT.

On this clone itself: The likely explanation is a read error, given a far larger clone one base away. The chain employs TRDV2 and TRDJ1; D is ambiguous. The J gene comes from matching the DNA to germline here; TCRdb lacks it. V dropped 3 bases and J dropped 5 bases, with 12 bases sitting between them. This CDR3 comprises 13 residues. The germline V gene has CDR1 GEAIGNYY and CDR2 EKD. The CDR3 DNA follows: TGTGCCTGTGACGCCCTTACCACGGATAAACTCATCTTT. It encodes CACDALTTDKLIF.

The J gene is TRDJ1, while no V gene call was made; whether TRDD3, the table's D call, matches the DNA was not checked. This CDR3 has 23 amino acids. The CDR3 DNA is TGTGCTCTTGGGGAATTCGTTGTCCTACGTACTGCTTGGGGATACGTGAACACCGATAAACTCATCTTT. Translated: CALGEFVVLRTAWGYVNTDKLIF.

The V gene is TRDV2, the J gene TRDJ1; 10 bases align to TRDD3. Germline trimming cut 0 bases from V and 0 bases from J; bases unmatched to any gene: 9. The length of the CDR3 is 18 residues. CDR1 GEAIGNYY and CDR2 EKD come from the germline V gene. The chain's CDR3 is CACDTLLGGYADTDKLIF. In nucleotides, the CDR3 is TGTGCCTGTGACACCTTGTTGGGGGGATACGCCGACACCGATAAACTCATCTTT.

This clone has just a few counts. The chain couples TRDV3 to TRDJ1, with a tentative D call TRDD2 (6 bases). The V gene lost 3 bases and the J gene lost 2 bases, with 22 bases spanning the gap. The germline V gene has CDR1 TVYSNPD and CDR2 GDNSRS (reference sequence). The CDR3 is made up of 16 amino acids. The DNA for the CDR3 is TGTGCCTTCACGGCCTTCCCCTTGGCTGGAACCGATAAACTCATCTTT. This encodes CAFTAFPLAGTDKLIF.

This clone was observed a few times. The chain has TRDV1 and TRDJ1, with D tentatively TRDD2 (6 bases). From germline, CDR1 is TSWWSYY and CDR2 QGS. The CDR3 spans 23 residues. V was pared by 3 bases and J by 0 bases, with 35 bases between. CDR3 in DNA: TGTGCTCTTGGGGAGGACATAGGGACCTTCCCCCTAGTAATGGGGCTTTACACCGATAAACTCATCTTT. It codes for CALGEDIGTFPLVMGLYTDKLIF.

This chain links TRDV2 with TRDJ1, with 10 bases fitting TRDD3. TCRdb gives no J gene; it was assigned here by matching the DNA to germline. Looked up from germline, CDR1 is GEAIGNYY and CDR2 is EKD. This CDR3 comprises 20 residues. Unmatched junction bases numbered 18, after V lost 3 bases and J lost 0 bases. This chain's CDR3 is CACDSVDSTGGSLYTDKLIF. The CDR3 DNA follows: TGTGCCTGTGACTCCGTCGATAGTACTGGGGGATCCCTGTACACCGATAAACTCATCTTT.

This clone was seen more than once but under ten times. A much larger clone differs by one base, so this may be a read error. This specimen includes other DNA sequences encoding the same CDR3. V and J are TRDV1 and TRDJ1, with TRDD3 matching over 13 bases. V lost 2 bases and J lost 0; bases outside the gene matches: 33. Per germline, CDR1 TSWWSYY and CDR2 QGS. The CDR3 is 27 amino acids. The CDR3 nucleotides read TGTGCTCTTGGGGAATGGAGTGGACCTTCTTCTCAGCTTTACTGGGGGATACGATCCCAGTACACCGATAAACTCATCTTT. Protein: CALGEWSGPSSQLYWGIRSQYTDKLIF.

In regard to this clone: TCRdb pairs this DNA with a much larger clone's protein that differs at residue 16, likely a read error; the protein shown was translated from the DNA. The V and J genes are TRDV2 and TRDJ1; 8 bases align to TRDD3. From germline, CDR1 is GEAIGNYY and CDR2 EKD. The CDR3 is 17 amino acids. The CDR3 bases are TGTGCCTGTGACACCGTACTGGGGGCCCCGGTCACCGATAAACTCACCTTT. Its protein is CACDTVLGAPVTDKLTF.

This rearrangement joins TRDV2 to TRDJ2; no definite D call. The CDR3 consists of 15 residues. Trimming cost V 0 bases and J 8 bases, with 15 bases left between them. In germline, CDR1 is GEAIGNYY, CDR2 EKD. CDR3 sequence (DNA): TGTGCCTGTGACACCATGGAGAACAGAAGCGCACAACTCTTCTTT. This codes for CACDTMENRSAQLFF.

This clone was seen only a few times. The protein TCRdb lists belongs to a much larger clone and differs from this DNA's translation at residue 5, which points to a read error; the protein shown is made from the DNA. The CDR3 coding sequence is TGTGCCTGTGACGCCGGTCCCTGGGGGTTGAGCTCCTGGGACACCCGACAGATGTTTTTC. Its protein product is CACDAGPWGLSSWDTRQMFF. J is TRDJ3 and V is TRDV2; 7 positions match TRDD3. From germline, CDR1 is GEAIGNYY and CDR2 EKD. The junction had 13 bases not matched to a gene; V was cut back by 3 bases and J by 0 bases. The CDR3 contains 20 residues.

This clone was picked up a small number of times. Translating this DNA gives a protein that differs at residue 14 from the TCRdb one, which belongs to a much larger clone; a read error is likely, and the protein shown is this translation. CDR3 bases: TGTGCCTGTGACACCGGTCCCTGGGGGTTGAGCTCCTGGGGCACCCGACAGATGTTTTTC. This translates into CACDTGPWGLSSWGTRQMFF. V usage is TRDV2 and J usage is TRDJ3, with TRDD3 identical over 7 bases. CDR1 GEAIGNYY and CDR2 EKD come from the germline V gene. The CDR3 is 20 amino acids.